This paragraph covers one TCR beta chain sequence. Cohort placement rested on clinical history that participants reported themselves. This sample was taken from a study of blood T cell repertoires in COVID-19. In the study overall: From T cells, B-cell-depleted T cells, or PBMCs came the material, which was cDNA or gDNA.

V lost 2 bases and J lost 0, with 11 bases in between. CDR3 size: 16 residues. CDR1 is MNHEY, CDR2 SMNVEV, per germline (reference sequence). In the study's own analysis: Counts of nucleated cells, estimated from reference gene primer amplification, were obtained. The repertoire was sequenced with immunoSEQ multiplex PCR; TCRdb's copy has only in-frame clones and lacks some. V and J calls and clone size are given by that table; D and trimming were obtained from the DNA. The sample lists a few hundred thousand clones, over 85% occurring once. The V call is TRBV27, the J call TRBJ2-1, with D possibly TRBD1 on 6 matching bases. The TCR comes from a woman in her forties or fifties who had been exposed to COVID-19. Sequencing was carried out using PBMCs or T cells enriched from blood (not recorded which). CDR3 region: CASSLGGSLSYNEQFF. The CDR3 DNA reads TGTGCCAGCAGTTTAGGGGGCTCCCTCTCCTACAATGAGCAGTTCTTC.